Described below is a single TCR beta chain sequence and its context. As yet, its antigen is unknown. The sample comes from a study of early T cells in non-severe SARS-CoV-2 infection. Background on the study: The sequenced material was bulk RNA from unsorted whole blood, and its chains were unpaired. Study results and caveats: Using VDJdb, the matching emphasized anti-spike CD8 responses while missing private and CD4 specificities.

The V and J ends lost 7 bases and 4 bases, in that order; junction bases with no gene match: 8. The V gene's germline CDR1 is MNHEY and CDR2 SVGAGI. This CDR3 has 14 residues. The TCR library protocol was used to attach unique molecular identifiers. These identifiers were attached to individual cDNA molecules. From the 5' RACE reads, TCRdb called clonotypes with MiXCR, one entry per CDR3 protein. The table has more than 85,000 distinct CDR3 sequences, 10% to 15% seen once; the top ten hold about 3.8%. The chain carries TRBV6-5 and TRBJ1-2, with 8 bases fitting TRBD1. This clonotype originated in an adult who was a healthcare worker with PCR-confirmed SARS-CoV-2 infection or an uninfected control (not recorded which). The specimen comprised whole blood, sampled at baseline. CDR3 bases: TGTGCCAGCACCGAGACAGGGGCAATCTATGGCTACACCTTC. This translates into CASTETGAIYGYTF.